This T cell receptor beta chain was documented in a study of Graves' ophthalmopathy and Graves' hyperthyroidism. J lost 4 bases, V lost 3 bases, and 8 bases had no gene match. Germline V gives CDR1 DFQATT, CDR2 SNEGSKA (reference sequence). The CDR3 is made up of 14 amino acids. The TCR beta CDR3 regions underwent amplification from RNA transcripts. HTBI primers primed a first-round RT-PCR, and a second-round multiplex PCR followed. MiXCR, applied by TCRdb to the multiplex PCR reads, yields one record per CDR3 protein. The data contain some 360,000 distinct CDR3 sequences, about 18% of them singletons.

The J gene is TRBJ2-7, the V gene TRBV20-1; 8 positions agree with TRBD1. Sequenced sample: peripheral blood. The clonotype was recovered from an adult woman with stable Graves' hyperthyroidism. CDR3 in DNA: TGCAGTGCTAGTCAGACCGGGACAGGATACGAGCAGTACTTC. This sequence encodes CSASQTGTGYEQYF.